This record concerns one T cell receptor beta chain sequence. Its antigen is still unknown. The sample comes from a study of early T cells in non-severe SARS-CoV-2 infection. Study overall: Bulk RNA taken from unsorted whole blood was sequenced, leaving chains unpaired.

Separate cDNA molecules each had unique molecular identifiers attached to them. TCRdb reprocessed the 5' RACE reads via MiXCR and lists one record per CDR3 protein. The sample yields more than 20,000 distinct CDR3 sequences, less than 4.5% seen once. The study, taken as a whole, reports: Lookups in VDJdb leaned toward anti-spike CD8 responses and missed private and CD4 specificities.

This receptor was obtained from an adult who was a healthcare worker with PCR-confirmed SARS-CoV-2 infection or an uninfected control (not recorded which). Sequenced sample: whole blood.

CDR3 region: CASSQGGGTGELFF. CDR3 nucleotide sequence: TGTGCCAGTAGTCAGGGCGGCGGCACCGGGGAGCTGTTTTTT. This chain connects TRBV19 to TRBJ2-2; maybe TRBD1 (5 bases). V was cut by 5 bases and J by 4 bases, with 11 bases left in between. This CDR3 contains 14 residues. Germline V CDR1 and CDR2: LNHDA, SQIVND (reference sequence).